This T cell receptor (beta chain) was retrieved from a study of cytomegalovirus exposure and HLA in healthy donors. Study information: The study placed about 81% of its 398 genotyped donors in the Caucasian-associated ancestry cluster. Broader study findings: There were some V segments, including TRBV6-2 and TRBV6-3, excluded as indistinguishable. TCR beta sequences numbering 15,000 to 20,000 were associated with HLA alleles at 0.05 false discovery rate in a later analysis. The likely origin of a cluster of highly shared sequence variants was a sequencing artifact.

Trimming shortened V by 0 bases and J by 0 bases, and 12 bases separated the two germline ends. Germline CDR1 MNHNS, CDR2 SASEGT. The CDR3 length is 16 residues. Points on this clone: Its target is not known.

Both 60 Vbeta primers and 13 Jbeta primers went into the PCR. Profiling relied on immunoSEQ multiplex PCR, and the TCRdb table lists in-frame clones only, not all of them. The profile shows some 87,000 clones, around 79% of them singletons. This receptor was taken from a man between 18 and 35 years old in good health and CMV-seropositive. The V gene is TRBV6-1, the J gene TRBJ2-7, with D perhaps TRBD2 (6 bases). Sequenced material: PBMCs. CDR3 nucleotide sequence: TGTGCCAGCAGTGAAGCGCCAGCGACTAGCTCCTACGAGCAGTACTTC. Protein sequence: CASSEAPATSSYEQYF.